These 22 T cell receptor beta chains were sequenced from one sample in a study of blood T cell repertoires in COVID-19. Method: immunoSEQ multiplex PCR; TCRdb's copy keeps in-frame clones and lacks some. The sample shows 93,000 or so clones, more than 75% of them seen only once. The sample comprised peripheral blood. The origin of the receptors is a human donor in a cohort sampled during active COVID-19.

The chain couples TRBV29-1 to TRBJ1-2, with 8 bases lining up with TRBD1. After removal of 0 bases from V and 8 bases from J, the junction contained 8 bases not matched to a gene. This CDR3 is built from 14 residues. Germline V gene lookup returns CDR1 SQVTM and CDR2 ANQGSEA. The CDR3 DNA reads TGCAGCGTTGAAGAGAATCAGGGGGCCGCAGGCTACACCTTC. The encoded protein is CSVEENQGAAGYTF. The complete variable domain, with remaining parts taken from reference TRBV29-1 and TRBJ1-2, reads SAVISQKPSRDICQRGTSLTIQCQVDSQVTMMFWYRQQPGQSLTLIATANQGSEATYESGFVIDKFPISRPNLTFSTLTVSNMSPEDSSIYLCSVEENQGAAGYTFGSGTRLTVV.

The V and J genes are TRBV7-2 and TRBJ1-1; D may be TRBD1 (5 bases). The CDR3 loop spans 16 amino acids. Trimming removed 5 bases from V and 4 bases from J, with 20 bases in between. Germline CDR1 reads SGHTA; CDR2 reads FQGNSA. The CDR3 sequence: CASSLGGGSGGTEAFF. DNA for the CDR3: TGTGCCAGCAGCCTCGGGGGGGGGAGCGGCGGCACTGAAGCTTTCTTT.

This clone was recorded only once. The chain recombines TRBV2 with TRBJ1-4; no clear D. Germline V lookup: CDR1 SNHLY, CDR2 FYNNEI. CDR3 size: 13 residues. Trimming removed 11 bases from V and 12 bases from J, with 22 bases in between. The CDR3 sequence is CAGSREYNGELFF. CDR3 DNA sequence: TGTGCCGGGAGTCGGGAATACAATGGGGAACTGTTTTTT.

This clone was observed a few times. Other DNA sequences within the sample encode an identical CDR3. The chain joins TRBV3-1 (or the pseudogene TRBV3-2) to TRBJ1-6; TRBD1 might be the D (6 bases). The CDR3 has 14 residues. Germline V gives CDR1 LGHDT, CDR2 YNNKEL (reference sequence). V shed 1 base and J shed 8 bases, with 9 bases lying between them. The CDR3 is CASSQVTGYSPLHF. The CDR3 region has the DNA TGTGCCAGCAGCCAAGTAACAGGGTATTCACCCCTCCACTTT.

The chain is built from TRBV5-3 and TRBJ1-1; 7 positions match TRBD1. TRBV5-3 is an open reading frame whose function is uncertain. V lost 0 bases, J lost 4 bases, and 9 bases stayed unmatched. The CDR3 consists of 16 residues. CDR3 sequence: CARSLVSGGFVTEAFF. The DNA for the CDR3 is TGTGCCAGAAGCTTGGTGTCAGGGGGTTTTGTCACTGAAGCTTTCTTT.

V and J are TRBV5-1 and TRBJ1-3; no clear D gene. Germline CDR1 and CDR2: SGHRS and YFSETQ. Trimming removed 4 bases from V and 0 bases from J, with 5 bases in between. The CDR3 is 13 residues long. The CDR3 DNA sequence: TGCGCCAGCAGCCCCTCCTCTGGAAACACCATATATTTT. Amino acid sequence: CASSPSSGNTIYF.

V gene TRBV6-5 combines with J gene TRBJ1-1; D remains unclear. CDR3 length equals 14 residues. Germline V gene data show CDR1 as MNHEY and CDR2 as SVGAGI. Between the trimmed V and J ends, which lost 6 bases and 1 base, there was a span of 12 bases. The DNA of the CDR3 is TGTGCCAGCAGCCTACAGAAAACGAACACTGAAGCTTTCTTT. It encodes CASSLQKTNTEAFF.

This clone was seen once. CDR3 protein: CASSSTQGPVSYEQYF. The DNA for the CDR3 is TGTGCCAGCAGCTCCACACAGGGCCCAGTATCGTACGAGCAGTACTTC. The V gene is TRBV13, the J gene TRBJ2-7; a weak D match, TRBD1 (6 bases). The V gene's germline CDR1 is PRHDT and CDR2 FYEKMQ (reference sequence). The CDR3 spans 16 residues. The V and J ends lost 4 bases and 4 bases respectively, with 20 bases between them.

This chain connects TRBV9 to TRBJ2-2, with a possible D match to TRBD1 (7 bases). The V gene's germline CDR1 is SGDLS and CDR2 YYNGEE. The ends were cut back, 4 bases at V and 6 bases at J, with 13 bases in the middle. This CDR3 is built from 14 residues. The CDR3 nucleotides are TGTGCCAGCAGCACCACAGGGGAGGCCGGGGAGCTGTTTTTT. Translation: CASSTTGEAGELFF.

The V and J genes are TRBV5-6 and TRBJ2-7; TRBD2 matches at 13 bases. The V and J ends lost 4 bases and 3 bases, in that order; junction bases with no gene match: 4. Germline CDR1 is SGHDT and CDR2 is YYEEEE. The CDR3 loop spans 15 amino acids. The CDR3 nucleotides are TGTGCCAGCAGCCCGACTAGCGGGGGGATCTACGAGCAGTACTTC. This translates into CASSPTSGGIYEQYF. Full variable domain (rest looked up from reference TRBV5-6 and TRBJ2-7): DAGVTQSPTHLIKTRGQQVTLRCSPKSGHDTVSWYQQALGQGPQFIFQYYEEEERQRGNFPDRFSGHQFPNYSSELNVNALLLGDSALYLCASSPTSGGIYEQYFGPGTRLTVT.

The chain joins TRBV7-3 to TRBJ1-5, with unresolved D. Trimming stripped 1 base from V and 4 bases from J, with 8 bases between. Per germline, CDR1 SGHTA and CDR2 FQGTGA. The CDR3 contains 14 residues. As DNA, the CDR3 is TGTGCCAGCAGCTTAAATGGAGGTAATCAGCCCCAGCATTTT. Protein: CASSLNGGNQPQHF.

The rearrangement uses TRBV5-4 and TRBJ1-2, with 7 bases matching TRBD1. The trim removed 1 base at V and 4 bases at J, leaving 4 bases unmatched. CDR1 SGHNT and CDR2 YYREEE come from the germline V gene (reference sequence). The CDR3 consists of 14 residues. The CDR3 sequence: CASSLKGATYGYTF. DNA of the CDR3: TGTGCCAGCAGCTTGAAGGGGGCGACCTATGGCTACACCTTC.

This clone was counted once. The CDR3 loop is CASRPSGAPNYGYTF. The CDR3 nucleotides are TGTGCCAGCAGACCATCAGGGGCCCCTAACTATGGCTACACCTTC. The chain joins TRBV2 to TRBJ1-2, with a possible D match to TRBD1 (6 bases). Per the germline V gene, CDR1 is SNHLY and CDR2 is FYNNEI. The CDR3 runs to 15 residues. Trimming stripped 6 bases from V and 0 bases from J, with 14 bases between.

CDR3 nucleotides: TGTGCCAGCAGTGACGGGACTCCTGGAAGGTCAGATACGCAGTATTTT. Protein product: CASSDGTPGRSDTQYF. This sequence joins TRBV2 and TRBJ2-3; weak D call: TRBD2 (6 bases). The CDR3 has 16 amino acids. Trimming cost V 3 bases and J 4 bases, with 17 bases left between them. Germline V gene sequence: CDR1 SNHLY, CDR2 FYNNEI. The full variable domain, its missing parts supplied by reference TRBV2 and TRBJ2-3, is EPEVTQTPSHQVTQMGQEVILRCVPISNHLYFYWYRQILGQKVEFLVSFYNNEISEKSEIFDDQFSVERPDGSNFTLKIRSTKLEDSAMYFCASSDGTPGRSDTQYFGPGTRLTVL.

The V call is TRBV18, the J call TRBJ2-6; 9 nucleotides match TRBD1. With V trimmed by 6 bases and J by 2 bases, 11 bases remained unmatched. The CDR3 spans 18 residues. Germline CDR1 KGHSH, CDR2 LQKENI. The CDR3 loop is CASSAGGTGLPGANVLTF. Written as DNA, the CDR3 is TGTGCCAGCTCGGCCGGAGGGACAGGGTTGCCTGGGGCCAACGTCCTGACTTTC.

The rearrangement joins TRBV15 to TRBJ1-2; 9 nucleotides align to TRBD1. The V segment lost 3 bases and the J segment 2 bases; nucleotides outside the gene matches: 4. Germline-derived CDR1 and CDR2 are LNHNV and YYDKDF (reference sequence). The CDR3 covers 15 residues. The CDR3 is CATSSSGTGNYGYTF. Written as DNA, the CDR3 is TGTGCCACCAGCAGCTCCGGGACAGGGAACTATGGCTACACCTTC.

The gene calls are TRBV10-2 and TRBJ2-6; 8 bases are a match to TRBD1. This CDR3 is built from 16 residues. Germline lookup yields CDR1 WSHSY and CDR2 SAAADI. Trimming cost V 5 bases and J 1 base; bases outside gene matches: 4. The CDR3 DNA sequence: TGCGCCAGCAGTACCGGGACAGGTTCTGGGGCCAACGTCCTGACTTTC. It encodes CASSTGTGSGANVLTF.

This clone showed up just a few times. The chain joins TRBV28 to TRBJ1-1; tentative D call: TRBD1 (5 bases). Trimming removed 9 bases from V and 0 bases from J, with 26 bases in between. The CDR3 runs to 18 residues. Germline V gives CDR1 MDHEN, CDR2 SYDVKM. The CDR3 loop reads CASPPGLGGRKMNTEAFF. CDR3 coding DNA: TGTGCCAGTCCCCCGGGATTGGGGGGACGTAAGATGAACACTGAAGCTTTCTTT.

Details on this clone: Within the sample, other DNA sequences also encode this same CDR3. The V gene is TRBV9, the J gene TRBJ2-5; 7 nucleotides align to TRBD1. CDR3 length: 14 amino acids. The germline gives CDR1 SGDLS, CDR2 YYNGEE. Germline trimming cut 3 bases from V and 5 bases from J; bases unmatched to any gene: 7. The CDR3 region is CASSARTGVETQYF. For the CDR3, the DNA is TGTGCCAGCAGCGCCCGCACAGGGGTTGAGACCCAGTACTTC.

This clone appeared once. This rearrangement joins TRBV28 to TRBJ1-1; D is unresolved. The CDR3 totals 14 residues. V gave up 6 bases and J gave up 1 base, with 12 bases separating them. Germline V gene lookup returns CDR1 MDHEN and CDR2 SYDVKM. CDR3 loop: CASRTDRENTEAFF. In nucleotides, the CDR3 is TGTGCCAGCAGGACGGACCGGGAGAACACTGAAGCTTTCTTT.

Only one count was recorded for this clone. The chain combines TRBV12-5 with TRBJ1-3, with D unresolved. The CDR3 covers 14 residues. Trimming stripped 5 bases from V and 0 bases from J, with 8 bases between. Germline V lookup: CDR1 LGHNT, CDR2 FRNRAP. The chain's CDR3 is CASGPSGSGNTIYF. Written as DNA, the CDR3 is TGTGCTAGTGGTCCCTCGGGCTCTGGAAACACCATATATTTT.

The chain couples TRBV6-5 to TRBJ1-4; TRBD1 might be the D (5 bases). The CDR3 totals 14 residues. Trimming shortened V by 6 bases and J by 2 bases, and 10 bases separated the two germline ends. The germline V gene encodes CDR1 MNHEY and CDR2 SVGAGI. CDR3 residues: CASSPGRTNEKLFF. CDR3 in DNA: TGTGCCAGCAGCCCAGGGAGGACTAATGAAAAACTGTTTTTT.